This T cell receptor (beta chain) was captured by sequencing in a study of ipilimumab plus nivolumab after autologous stem cell transplantation. Across the whole study: A median of roughly eight nivolumab and 5 or 6 ipilimumab doses were given.

Here immunoSEQ multiplex PCR was the method, and the copy in TCRdb shows in-frame clones only, minus some. The sample lists fewer than 95,000 clones; over 80% were seen once. Germline CDR1 reads SGHDT; CDR2 reads YYEEEE. This CDR3 comprises 16 residues. Trimming cost V 0 bases and J 3 bases; bases outside gene matches: 7. The chain joins TRBV5-6 to TRBJ2-3; 7 positions agree with TRBD2. This specimen consisted of PBMCs, obtained in a trial of ipilimumab plus nivolumab as post-transplant consolidation. The source is a male donor with diffuse large B-cell lymphoma. Here the CDR3 reads CASSLAPGGRTDTQYF. The CDR3 DNA reads as TGTGCCAGCAGCTTGGCCCCGGGGGGAAGGACAGATACGCAGTATTTT. Full variable domain (rest looked up from reference TRBV5-6 and TRBJ2-3): DAGVTQSPTHLIKTRGQQVTLRCSPKSGHDTVSWYQQALGQGPQFIFQYYEEEERQRGNFPDRFSGHQFPNYSSELNVNALLLGDSALYLCASSLAPGGRTDTQYFGPGTRLTVL.